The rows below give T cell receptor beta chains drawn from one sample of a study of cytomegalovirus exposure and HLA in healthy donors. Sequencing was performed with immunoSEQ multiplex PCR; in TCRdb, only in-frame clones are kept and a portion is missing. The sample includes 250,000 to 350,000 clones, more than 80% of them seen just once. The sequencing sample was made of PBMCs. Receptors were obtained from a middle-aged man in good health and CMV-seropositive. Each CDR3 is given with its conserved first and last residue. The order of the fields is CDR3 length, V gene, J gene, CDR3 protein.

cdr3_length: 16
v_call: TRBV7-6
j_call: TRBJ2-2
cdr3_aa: CASSLPGQGSTGELFF

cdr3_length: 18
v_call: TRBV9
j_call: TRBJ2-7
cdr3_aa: CASSVEVGAVSGSYEQYF

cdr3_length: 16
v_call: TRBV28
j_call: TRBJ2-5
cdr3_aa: CASSSWTSGGGLTQYF

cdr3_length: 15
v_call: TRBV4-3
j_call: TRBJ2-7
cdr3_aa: CASSQVQGSSYEQYF

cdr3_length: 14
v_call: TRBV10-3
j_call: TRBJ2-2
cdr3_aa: CAISANLDTGELFF

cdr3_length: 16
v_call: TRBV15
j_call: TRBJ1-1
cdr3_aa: CATSRVAEAGNTEAFF

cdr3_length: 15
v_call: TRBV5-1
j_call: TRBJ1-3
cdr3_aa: CASRNNVNSGNTIYF

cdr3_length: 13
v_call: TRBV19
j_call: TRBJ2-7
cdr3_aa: CASSIWGTYEQYF

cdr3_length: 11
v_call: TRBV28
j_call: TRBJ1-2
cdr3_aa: CASSVNYGYTF

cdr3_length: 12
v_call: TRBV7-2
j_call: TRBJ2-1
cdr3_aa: CASSLEAPGLFF